This is a list of T cell receptor beta chains from one sample in a study of control samples from healthy donors and cancer patients. Sequenced by immunoSEQ multiplex PCR; TCRdb stores in-frame clones only, minus some. This table holds around 78,000 clones, about 94% found once. The specimen sequenced was blood. Receptors were obtained from a woman aged 18-29 years in good health. Both conserved end residues are part of each CDR3. D genes are given only for firm matches. Some rows have no size entry. The others give once, few or many, or a class for an expanded clone.

d_call | clone_size | j_call | v_call | cdr3_aa | cdr3_nt
. | . | TRBJ2-1 | TRBV7-8 | CASSLTLFMGYNEQFF | TGTGCCAGCAGCTTAACCCTATTTATGGGTTACAATGAGCAGTTCTTC
. | . | TRBJ2-5 | TRBV27 | CASSFDRQETQYF | TGTGCCAGCAGTTTCGACAGACAAGAGACCCAGTACTTC
. | . | TRBJ1-1 | TRBV29-1 | CSVWVRGMWTEAFF | TGCAGCGTTTGGGTCAGGGGAATGTGGACTGAAGCTTTCTTT
. | . | TRBJ1-5 | TRBV28 | CASGLDSNQPQHF | TGTGCCAGCGGTTTGGACAGCAATCAGCCCCAGCATTTT
TRBD1 | . | TRBJ1-5 | TRBV12-3/TRBV12-4 | CASSGTGTQPQHF | TGTGCCAGCTCCGGGACAGGGACACAGCCCCAGCATTTT
. | . | TRBJ1-6 | TRBV23-1 | CASSQEVVPDNSPLHF | TGCGCCAGCAGTCAAGAGGTGGTGCCAGACAATTCACCCCTCCACTTT
. | . | TRBJ1-5 | TRBV12-3/TRBV12-4 | CASRGGGTQPQHF | TGTGCCAGCAGAGGGGGAGGGACCCAGCCCCAGCATTTT
. | . | TRBJ1-2 | TRBV6-5 | CASRTPGAENYTF | TGTGCCAGCAGAACTCCGGGAGCGGAAAACTACACCTTC
. | . | TRBJ1-1 | TRBV6-2/TRBV6-3 | CASSYHAWEAFF | TGTGCCAGCAGTTACCATGCTTGGGAAGCTTTCTTT
. | . | TRBJ2-7 | TRBV19 | CASSIRDSGPGGYEQYF | TGTGCCAGTAGTATCCGTGACTCGGGACCCGGGGGCTACGAGCAGTACTTC
. | . | TRBJ2-7 | TRBV27 | CASSLGGSAYEQYF | TGTGCCAGCAGTTTGGGGGGTTCGGCCTACGAGCAGTACTTC
. | . | TRBJ2-2 | TRBV5-1 | CASSLITGSGELFF | TGCGCCAGCAGCTTAATTACAGGGAGTGGGGAGCTGTTTTTT
. | . | TRBJ2-3 | TRBV11-1 | CASSKGPRGADTQYF | TGTGCCAGCAGTAAGGGCCCGAGGGGCGCAGATACGCAGTATTTT
. | . | TRBJ2-7 | TRBV28 | CASGIGGWGYEQYF | TGTGCCAGCGGAATAGGAGGGTGGGGCTACGAGCAGTACTTC
. | once | TRBJ2-7 | TRBV19 | CASSPDREVYEQYF | TGTGCCAGTAGTCCCGACAGGGAGGTCTACGAGCAGTACTTC
. | . | TRBJ1-5 | TRBV6-6 | CASSLGPVNQPQHF | TGTGCCAGCAGCCTTGGACCAGTCAATCAGCCCCAGCATTTT
TRBD2 | . | TRBJ2-4 | TRBV19 | CASSMGLADSSRSNIQYF | TGTGCCAGTAGTATGGGACTAGCAGATTCCTCGAGGAGCAACATTCAGTACTTC
TRBD2 | . | TRBJ2-3 | TRBV7-9 | CASSLARASGDTDTQYF | TGTGCCAGCAGCTTAGCGAGGGCTAGCGGGGACACAGATACGCAGTATTTT
TRBD1 | few | TRBJ1-1 | TRBV28 | CATQDRGRTEAFF | TGTGCCACCCAAGACAGGGGTCGCACTGAAGCTTTCTTT
. | . | TRBJ1-6 | TRBV27 | CASSNRNSPLHF | TGTGCCAGCAGCAACCGGAATTCACCCCTCCACTTT
. | . | TRBJ1-2 | TRBV6-5 | CASSSQGNYGYTF | TGTGCCAGCAGTTCCCAGGGGAACTATGGCTACACCTTC
. | . | TRBJ1-4 | TRBV28 | CASSLVGRVPEKLFF | TGTGCCAGCAGTTTAGTGGGAAGGGTACCGGAAAAACTGTTTTTT
. | . | TRBJ1-2 | TRBV11-2 | CASSKGSLNYGYTF | TGTGCCAGCAGCAAGGGGTCCTTGAACTATGGCTACACCTTC